This entry features one T cell receptor (beta chain) sequence. This record comes from a study of blood T cell repertoires in COVID-19. Study details: Samples of COVID-19 (acute and convalescent) were obtained from the United States, Italy and Spain. T cells, B-cell-depleted T cells, or PBMCs provided the cDNA or gDNA that served as material.

Original methodology: Scientists estimated how many nucleated cells there were by amplifying reference gene primers. The table came from immunoSEQ multiplex PCR; TCRdb's copy has only in-frame clones and leaves some out. The D gene and trimming were derived from the DNA, and the V and J assignments and clone size from that table. The profile shows approximately 26,000 clones, approximately 89% of them singletons. CDR1 is SGHVS and CDR2 is FQNEAQ in the germline V gene. V shed 5 bases and J shed 5 bases, with 15 bases lying between them. The CDR3 runs to 14 residues. The sequenced material came from peripheral blood. The clonotype comes from a human donor with acute or convalescent COVID-19. The donor label of this sample is uncertain. J is TRBJ1-2 and V is TRBV7-8, with a weak D call TRBD1 (6 bases). The CDR3 sequence: CASSPATGQYGYTF. CDR3 DNA: TGTGCCAGCAGCCCAGCGACAGGTCAATATGGCTACACCTTC.